The following is a TCR beta chain sequence with its context. Its antigen is unknown. The data were obtained in a study of CD8+CD57+ T cells in acquired aplastic anemia. Across the whole study: The sorted CD4+ and CD8+ cells yielded an average around 3 ug of DNA.

TCR beta VDJ and CDR3 were profiled, and genomic DNA was the template. TCRdb recomputed calls from the reads with MiXCR, one row per CDR3 protein. The data show about 190,000 distinct CDR3 sequences, roughly half seen once. Study-wide findings and caveats: Patient and control CD8+ Simpson's diversity was not significantly different. Overlapping CD8+ CDR3 repertoires of patients and controls contained around 30 shared sequences.

Trimming took off 5 bases at V and 0 bases at J, with 13 bases between the two ends. The CDR3 contains 15 residues. The germline CDR1 and CDR2 sequences are PRHDT and FYEKMQ (reference sequence). Sequencing was done on patients that had shown CD8+CD57+ cell expansion by flow cytometry. The specimen sequenced was sorted CD4+, CD8+, or CD8+CD57+ T cells (not recorded which) from PBMCs. J is TRBJ1-2 and V is TRBV13; D is possibly TRBD1 (6 bases). The receptor comes from a human donor with aplastic anemia. CDR3 sequence: CASSQGRDTNYGYTF. CDR3 in DNA: TGTGCCAGCAGCCAGGGGCGGGATACTAACTATGGCTACACCTTC.